This passage covers 11 T cell receptor beta chains from one sample sequenced in a study of shared clonotypes between healthy human individuals (dated by TCRdb to the early 2020s). The library was prepared using the immunoSEQ multiplex PCR assay. The clones in this table, taken by TCRdb from immuneACCESS, are in-frame only. Not every clone is retained; where verified, under half of the shortfall comes from an unresolved V gene, and the cause of the rest is unknown. The sample contains 950,000 to 1,100,000 clones, about 74% of them found a single time. The top ten hold approximately 1.5% of the sample. Sequencing input: memory CD4+ T cells sorted from blood. Sample cell subset or site, as interpreted from the label and publication: CD45RA-negative fraction. The receptors stem from a man younger than 35 in good health.

This sequence joins TRBV5-1 and TRBJ1-1; a weak D match, TRBD1 (5 bases). CDR1 and CDR2 from the germline V gene are SGHRS and YFSETQ. The CDR3 contains 14 residues. Trimming pared 0 bases from V and 0 bases from J, leaving 6 bases between. The CDR3 here is CASSLVTVNTEAFF. CDR3 sequence (DNA): TGCGCCAGCAGCTTGGTGACAGTGAACACTGAAGCTTTCTTT.

The chain is built from TRBV6-5 and TRBJ1-1; 9 bases are a match to TRBD1. The CDR3 spans 14 residues. The V and J ends lost 6 bases and 5 bases, in that order; junction bases with no gene match: 7. CDR1 is MNHEY, CDR2 SVGAGI, per germline. This CDR3 is CASSTLTGGTEAFF. CDR3 coding DNA: TGTGCCAGCAGCACACTGACAGGGGGAACTGAAGCTTTCTTT.

This chain connects TRBV9 to TRBJ2-1, with TRBD2 matching 7 bases. This CDR3 contains 16 residues. In germline, CDR1 is SGDLS, CDR2 YYNGEE. J gave up 3 bases and V 4 bases, and 10 bases lay outside the gene matches. CDR3 nucleotide sequence: TGTGCCAGCAGCCGCCAGGGCGGGAGCCTCTACAATGAGCAGTTCTTC. It specifies CASSRQGGSLYNEQFF.

The chain uses TRBV7-2 and TRBJ2-7, with 10 nucleotides matching TRBD2. The trim removed 3 bases at V and 12 bases at J, leaving 17 bases unmatched. Germline CDR1 is SGHTA and CDR2 is FQGNSA. The CDR3 consists of 16 residues. CDR3 sequence reads: CASSLGDSSGSRSGYF. The CDR3 coding sequence is TGTGCCAGCAGCTTGGGGGATTCTAGCGGGAGTAGATCTGGGTACTTC.

This clone was seen only a few times. The chain has TRBV5-1 and TRBJ2-5; D gene ambiguous. The CDR3 spans 14 residues. V gave up 4 bases and J gave up 5 bases, with 15 bases separating them. Per the germline V gene, CDR1 is SGHRS and CDR2 is YFSETQ. For the CDR3, the DNA is TGCGCCAGCAGCACGGGCCAATCTTGGGAGACCCAGTACTTC. It encodes CASSTGQSWETQYF.

The CDR3 spells CASSSPRGSSYNEQFF. The DNA for the CDR3 is TGTGCCAGCAGTTCCCCCCGCGGGAGCTCCTACAATGAGCAGTTCTTC. The chain joins TRBV27 to TRBJ2-1; 7 bases fit TRBD2. V lost 4 bases and J lost 0; bases outside the gene matches: 6. The CDR3 totals 16 residues. From germline, CDR1 is MNHEY and CDR2 SMNVEV (reference sequence).

This rearrangement joins TRBV6-5 to TRBJ1-4; D might be TRBD1 (5 bases). Per the germline V gene, CDR1 is MNHEY and CDR2 is SVGAGI. The length of the CDR3 is 15 residues. Deletions cut 2 bases from V and 10 bases from J, with 17 bases between. The CDR3 DNA is TGTGCCAGCAGTTACAGGGGAGGAAGAGGACGAAAACTGTTTTTT. Translated: CASSYRGGRGRKLFF.

The chain recombines TRBV30 with TRBJ1-1; D gene uncertain. There are 15 residues in the CDR3. Germline V gives CDR1 GTSNPN, CDR2 SVGIG (reference sequence). With 0 bases removed from V and 1 base from J, the gap between germline ends came to 12 bases. CDR3 region: CAWSVRARQNTEAFF. The CDR3 DNA follows: TGTGCCTGGAGTGTAAGGGCCAGGCAGAACACTGAAGCTTTCTTT. The full variable domain, its missing parts supplied by reference TRBV30 and TRBJ1-1, is SQTIHQWPATLVQPVGSPLSLECTVEGTSNPNLYWYRQAAGRGLQLLFYSVGIGQISSEVPQNLSASRPQDRQFILSSKKLLLSDSGFYLCAWSVRARQNTEAFFGQGTRLTVV.

This chain joins TRBV6-1 and TRBJ1-2; D may be TRBD1 (6 bases). Trimming removed 8 bases at V and 5 bases at J, with 12 bases between. CDR1 MNHNS and CDR2 SASEGT come from the germline V gene. The length of the CDR3 is 12 residues. The CDR3 DNA follows: TGTGCCAGCGCAAGGACAGTTTATGGCTACACCTTC. Protein product: CASARTVYGYTF.

The chain has TRBV4-1 and TRBJ2-2; 7 bases line up with TRBD1. Per germline, CDR1 MGHRA and CDR2 YSYEKL. CDR3 size: 15 residues. V trimming: 4 bases; J trimming: 5 bases; junction bases outside the gene matches: 7. The DNA of the CDR3 is TGCGCCAGCAGCCCCACCGGACAGGCGACCGGGGAGCTGTTTTTT. The encoded protein is CASSPTGQATGELFF.

The rearrangement joins TRBV7-6 to TRBJ1-4, with unresolved D. Germline loops: CDR1 SGHVS, CDR2 FNYEAQ. V was pared by 5 bases and J by 0 bases, with 10 bases between. The CDR3 is 15 residues long. The CDR3 DNA sequence: TGTGCCAGCAGCGCACAACAGACAACTAATGAAAAACTGTTTTTT. Protein sequence: CASSAQQTTNEKLFF.